These T cell receptor beta chains were read from a single sample in a study of blood T cell repertoires in COVID-19. Profiled with immunoSEQ multiplex PCR; TCRdb holds only in-frame clones, not every one. The sample lists a few hundred thousand clones; roughly 89% were seen once. The sample consisted of peripheral blood. The receptors come from a woman in her forties who had recovered from COVID-19. Each CDR3 is given without its conserved first and last residue. Each record gives: V gene, J gene, CDR3 protein.

TRBV7-9	TRBJ1-2	ASTPIQGVGGYT
TRBV5-1	TRBJ2-1	ASSLEQSSYNEQF
TRBV30	TRBJ2-7	AWSMGGSNEQY
TRBV28	TRBJ2-7	ASSLGQGTYEQY
TRBV2	TRBJ1-2	ASYGTGGKGYT
TRBV3-1/TRBV3-2	TRBJ1-2	ASSQDEIGYT
TRBV19	TRBJ2-7	ASSTSGGSYEQY
TRBV18	TRBJ1-2	ASSLRGQGDVWT
TRBV9	TRBJ2-1	ASSAGTSYNEQF
TRBV18	TRBJ2-1	ASSPPGGYEQF
TRBV12-3/TRBV12-4	TRBJ1-1	ASSYSGSTEAF
TRBV7-9	TRBJ1-2	ASSPPTGENYGYT
TRBV24-1	TRBJ1-2	ATSEGQASGAMVGYT
TRBV3-1/TRBV3-2	TRBJ1-6	ASSQEGTARSPLH
TRBV5-4	TRBJ2-7	ASSPGQITEQY
TRBV27	TRBJ2-7	ASGVDRVQY
TRBV5-4	TRBJ2-7	ASSLSMGTGIYEQY
TRBV30	TRBJ1-1	AWSVLGPRAGEAF
TRBV19	TRBJ1-2	ASTGENYGYT
TRBV7-8	TRBJ2-2	ASSPPLGELF
TRBV5-4	TRBJ1-2	ASSFGGGYT
TRBV30	TRBJ2-5	AWSGQGGGETQY
TRBV10-3	TRBJ1-1	AISESGGTEAF
TRBV5-1	TRBJ2-1	ASSPGTSYNEQF